The source of this T cell receptor (beta chain) is a study of blood T cell repertoires in COVID-19 (dated by TCRdb to about 2020). Looking at the study overall: Collaborator samples came from the United States, Italy and Spain and covered acute and convalescent phases of COVID-19. The prospective study material was composed of cDNA or gDNA derived from T cells, B-cell-depleted T cells, or PBMCs. Deeply sampled blood TCRbeta repertoires from subjects exposed to, actively infected with, or recovered from COVID-19 were included in the dataset. A freely available public database, intended as a resource for researchers studying the immune response to SARS-CoV-2, is where the repertoires were released. The samples were drawn from the first 160 participants of the ongoing ImmuneRACE study and from 1,254 subjects provided by 6 global collaborators. Nearly every sample came with metadata listing a de-identified subject ID, COVID-19 status, age in years and sex. HLA class I and class II types, where available, came from metadata supplied by the sample provider rather than from assay-based typing.

Collaborating institutions collected whole blood in K2EDTA tubes following their own protocols. For TCRbeta analysis, collaborator samples were shipped as frozen whole blood, as isolated PBMCs, or as DNA extracted from either sample type. TCRbeta CDR3 regions were amplified from genomic DNA by means of the immunoSEQ Assay, a bias-controlled multiplex PCR. As for how the authors treated the data: Nucleated cell counts per sample were estimated from amplification of reference gene primers within the assay. Sequence reads were collapsed and filtered to measure the absolute abundance of every unique TCRbeta CDR3 rearrangement. For each sample, productive Simpson clonality was calculated as the square root of Simpson's diversity index over productive rearrangements. The source is immuneACCESS, and TCRdb retained only in-frame sequences with V and J called. Part of the clones is not carried over; for the studies checked, unresolved V genes explain less than half of this, and the remainder is unexplained. V, J and clone size reflect that table, while D and trimming were determined from the DNA. The sample includes tens of thousands of clones, with 80% to 90% observed a single time. The ten largest clones represent around 1.6% of the sample.

Worth noting for this clone: Its antigen target is currently unknown. No qualities accompany the bases; no much larger clone lies one base away.

Counted from cysteine to phenylalanine, this CDR3 has 16 amino acids. Only the CDR3 part of the read is kept: 48 bases, read in frame from the first base. In the germline V gene (reference sequence), CDR1 corresponds to LNHDA and CDR2 to SQIVND. V is shortened by 3 bases, J by 1 base, and the region joining them spans 13 bases. What the study reported, not specific to this receptor: The quantity of clinical and demographic metadata differed by source and by participant and was supplied without curation.

The chain is assembled from TRBV19 and TRBJ1-3, with an unclear D gene assignment. Source material: peripheral blood. This TCR derives from a man between 60 and 75 years old with acute or convalescent COVID-19. The CDR3: CASSIRGAVSGNTIYF. The bases read TGTGCCAGTAGTATCCGAGGCGCGGTTTCTGGAAACACCATATATTTT.